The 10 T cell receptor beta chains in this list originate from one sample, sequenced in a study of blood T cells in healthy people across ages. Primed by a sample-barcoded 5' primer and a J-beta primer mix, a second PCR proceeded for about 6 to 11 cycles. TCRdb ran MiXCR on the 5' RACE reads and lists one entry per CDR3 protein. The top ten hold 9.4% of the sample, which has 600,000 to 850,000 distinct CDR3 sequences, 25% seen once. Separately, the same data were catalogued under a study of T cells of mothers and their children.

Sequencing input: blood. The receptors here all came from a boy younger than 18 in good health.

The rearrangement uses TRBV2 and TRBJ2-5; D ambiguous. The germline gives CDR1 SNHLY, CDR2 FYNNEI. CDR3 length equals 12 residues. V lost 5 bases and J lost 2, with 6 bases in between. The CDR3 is CASSRWQETQYF. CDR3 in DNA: TGTGCCAGCAGTCGGTGGCAAGAGACCCAGTACTTC.

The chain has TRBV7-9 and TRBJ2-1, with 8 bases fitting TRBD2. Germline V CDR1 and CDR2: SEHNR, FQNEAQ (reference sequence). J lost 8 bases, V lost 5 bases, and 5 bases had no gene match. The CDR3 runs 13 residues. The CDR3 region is CASSPSGSDEQFF. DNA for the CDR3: TGTGCCAGCAGCCCCAGCGGGAGTGATGAGCAGTTCTTC.

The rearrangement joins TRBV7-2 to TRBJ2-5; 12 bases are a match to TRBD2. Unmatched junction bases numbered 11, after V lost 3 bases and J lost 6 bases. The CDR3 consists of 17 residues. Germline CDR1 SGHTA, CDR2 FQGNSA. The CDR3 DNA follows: TGTGCCAGCAGCTTGTCCTCGACTAGCGGGAGAACGAAGACCCAGTACTTC. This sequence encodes CASSLSSTSGRTKTQYF.

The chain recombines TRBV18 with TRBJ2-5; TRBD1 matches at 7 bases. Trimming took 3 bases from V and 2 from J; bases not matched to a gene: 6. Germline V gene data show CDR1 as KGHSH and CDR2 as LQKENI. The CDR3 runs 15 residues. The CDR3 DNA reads TGTGCCAGCTCACCTGGGACAGCTGCTCAAGAGACCCAGTACTTC. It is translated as CASSPGTAAQETQYF.

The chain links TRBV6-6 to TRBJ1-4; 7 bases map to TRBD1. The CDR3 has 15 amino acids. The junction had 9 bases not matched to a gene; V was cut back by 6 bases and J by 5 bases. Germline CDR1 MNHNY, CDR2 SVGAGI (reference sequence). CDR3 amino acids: CASRMWDSQNEKLFF. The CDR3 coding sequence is TGTGCCAGCAGAATGTGGGACAGCCAAAATGAAAAACTGTTTTTT.

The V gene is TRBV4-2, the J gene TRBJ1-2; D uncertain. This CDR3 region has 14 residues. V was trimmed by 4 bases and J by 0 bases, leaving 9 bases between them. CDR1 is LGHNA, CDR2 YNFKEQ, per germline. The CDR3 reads CASSPTFANYGYTF. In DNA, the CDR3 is TGTGCCAGCAGCCCGACATTCGCTAACTATGGCTACACCTTC.

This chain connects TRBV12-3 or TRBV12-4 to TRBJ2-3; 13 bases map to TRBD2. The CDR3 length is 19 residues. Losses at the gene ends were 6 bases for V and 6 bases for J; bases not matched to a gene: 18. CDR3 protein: CASSATGGGLAGVIDTQYF. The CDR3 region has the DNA TGTGCCAGCAGCGCTACAGGGGGCGGACTAGCGGGAGTTATTGATACGCAGTATTTT.

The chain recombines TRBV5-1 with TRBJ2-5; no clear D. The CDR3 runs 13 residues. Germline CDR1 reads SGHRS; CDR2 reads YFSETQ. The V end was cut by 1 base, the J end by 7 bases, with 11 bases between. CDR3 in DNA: TGCGCCAGCAGCTTGACTGAGGTGGGGACCCAGTACTTC. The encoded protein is CASSLTEVGTQYF.

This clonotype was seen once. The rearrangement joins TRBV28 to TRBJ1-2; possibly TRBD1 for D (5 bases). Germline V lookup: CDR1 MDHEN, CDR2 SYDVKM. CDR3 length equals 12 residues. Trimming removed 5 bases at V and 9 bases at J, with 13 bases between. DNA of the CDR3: TGTGCCAGCAGTCCCCACAGGAGTCGCTACACCTTC. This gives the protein CASSPHRSRYTF.

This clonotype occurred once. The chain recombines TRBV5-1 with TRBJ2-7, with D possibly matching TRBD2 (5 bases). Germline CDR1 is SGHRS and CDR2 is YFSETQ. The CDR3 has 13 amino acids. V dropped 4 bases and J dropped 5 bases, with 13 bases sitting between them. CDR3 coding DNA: TGCGCCAGCAGCCCCTCGGCCGGGGACGAGCAGTACTTC. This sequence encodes CASSPSAGDEQYF.